The present TCR beta chain was sequenced within a study of blood T cell repertoires in COVID-19. Study at large: PBMCs, B-cell-depleted T cells, or T cells provided the cDNA or gDNA that made up the material.

As originally analysed: It was from reference gene primer amplification that nucleated cell counts were estimated. Only in-frame clones appear in the TCRdb table, and some are missing; sequencing was by immunoSEQ multiplex PCR. That table furnishes V, J and clone size, whereas the DNA furnished D and trimming. The repertoire holds about 250,000 clones, with approximately 86% as singletons. Germline CDR1 SQVTM, CDR2 ANQGSEA. After removal of 3 bases from V and 13 bases from J, the junction contained 10 bases not matched to a gene. The length of the CDR3 is 12 residues. This clone has just one count. The sequencing input was peripheral blood. The chain recombines TRBV29-1 with TRBJ1-1; 8 nucleotides line up with TRBD1. This receptor was identified in a woman aged 60 to 75 who had recovered from COVID-19. The CDR3 region is CSVDPDRDPFFF. DNA of the CDR3: TGCAGCGTTGACCCGGACAGGGATCCCTTTTTCTTT.